This TCR beta chain was identified in a study of identical twins. MiXCR was run by TCRdb on the 5' RACE reads, yielding one entry per CDR3 protein. This table has fewer than 900,000 distinct CDR3 sequences, roughly 20% appearing once. Trimming took 7 bases from V and 2 from J; bases not matched to a gene: 17. This CDR3 has 17 amino acids. CDR1 and CDR2 (germline): MNHEY, SVGEGT. This clonotype came up a few times. This same sample was also taken into another study, of T cells expressing NK-cell markers. This second study says: All TCR beta repertoires analysed originated from sorted CD3+CD56+NKG2C+, CD3+CD56+NKG2C- and CD3+CD56-NKG2C+ T cells. Dominant NKG2C+ clonotypes were found to form roughly 1.0-7.0% of CD8+ T cells in five to seven donors.

The chain links TRBV6-2 or TRBV6-3 to TRBJ2-7, with 7 positions matching TRBD1. Material for sequencing was PBMCs. The origin of this receptor is a woman younger than 30 in good health. The CDR3 DNA reads TGTGCCAGCACCACCGTTGGAAGGGGGACAGCGCCCTACGAGCAGTACTTC. It yields the protein CASTTVGRGTAPYEQYF.